The 20 T cell receptor beta chains given below trace back to one sample, sequenced in a study of blood T cell repertoires in COVID-19. Clones were sequenced by immunoSEQ multiplex PCR, and TCRdb holds only the in-frame ones, with some missing. The sample has some 99,000 clones, 84% seen once; the top ten hold 6% to 7%. Source material: peripheral blood. These TCRs come from a woman aged 50 to 65 with acute or convalescent COVID-19.

Here the CDR3 DNA reads TGCAGTGCTAGTACCGCAGGGGGTACTGGGGCCAACGTCCTGACTTTC. This encodes CSASTAGGTGANVLTF. The rearrangement uses TRBV20-1 and TRBJ2-6; 7 bases align to TRBD1. The CDR3 is 16 residues long. CDR1 is DFQATT and CDR2 is SNEGSKA in the germline V gene (reference sequence). The ends lost 3 bases at V and 2 bases at J; junction bases unmatched: 7.

The rearrangement links TRBV6-5 to TRBJ2-7; 7 nucleotides line up with TRBD1. The germline V gene has CDR1 MNHEY and CDR2 SVGAGI. The CDR3 sequence is 15 residues long. V was pared by 0 bases and J by 2 bases, with 4 bases of the junction left unmatched. For the CDR3, the DNA is TGTGCCAGCAGTTACTCCGGGACAGCGACCTACGAGCAGTACTTC. The encoded protein is CASSYSGTATYEQYF.

This chain connects TRBV12-5 to TRBJ2-7, with D possibly matching TRBD1 (6 bases). Per germline, CDR1 LGHNT and CDR2 FRNRAP. V shed 6 bases and J shed 3 bases, with 15 bases lying between them. This CDR3 spans 14 amino acids. CDR3 nucleotide sequence: TGTGCTAGTGGGGCCGGGACAAGTTTCTACGAGCAGTACTTC. The encoded protein is CASGAGTSFYEQYF.

The chain combines TRBV6-5 with TRBJ1-2, with D unclear. Between the trimmed V and J ends, which lost 10 bases and 4 bases, there was a span of 7 bases. This CDR3 has 10 residues. Germline CDR1 is MNHEY and CDR2 is SVGAGI. Here the CDR3 reads CATNVYGYTF. Here the CDR3 DNA reads TGTGCCACCAATGTCTATGGCTACACCTTC.

The chain recombines TRBV2 with TRBJ2-5; TRBD2 aligns across 8 bases. After removal of 7 bases from V and 7 bases from J, the junction contained 14 bases not matched to a gene. CDR1 is SNHLY and CDR2 is FYNNEI in the germline V gene. The CDR3 is 15 amino acids. CDR3: CASKSRGTRVGTQYF. The CDR3 DNA is TGTGCCAGCAAGAGTAGGGGGACTAGGGTTGGGACCCAGTACTTC.

This chain uses TRBV3-1 (or the pseudogene TRBV3-2) with TRBJ1-1, with D possibly matching TRBD1 (5 bases). Trimming stripped 2 bases from V and 5 bases from J, with 9 bases between. The CDR3 length is 13 residues. Germline CDR1 reads LGHDT; CDR2 reads YNNKEL (reference sequence). CDR3 nucleotides: TGTGCCAGCAGCCAATCAGGGAATACTGAAGCTTTCTTT. It yields the protein CASSQSGNTEAFF.

V is TRBV28 and J is TRBJ1-5; D may be TRBD1 (6 bases). Germline V gene lookup returns CDR1 MDHEN and CDR2 SYDVKM. The ends were cut back, 3 bases at V and 3 bases at J, with 9 bases in the middle. The CDR3 has 14 residues. CDR3 coding DNA: TGTGCCAGCAGTTTTCGGACAGTCAATCAGCCCCAGCATTTT. Residues: CASSFRTVNQPQHF.

The chain combines TRBV28 with TRBJ2-3; 12 nucleotides line up with TRBD2. V dropped 8 bases and J dropped 5; count of bases not matched to a gene: 17. Germline CDR1 MDHEN, CDR2 SYDVKM. This CDR3 has 18 residues. CDR3 sequence reads: CASVGLGLAGGRLDTQYF. The CDR3 nucleotides are TGTGCCAGCGTCGGCCTGGGGCTAGCGGGGGGGCGATTAGATACGCAGTATTTT.

The chain combines TRBV5-1 with TRBJ2-1; D is unclear. Trimming removed 0 bases from V and 2 bases from J, with 9 bases in between. Germline loops: CDR1 SGHRS, CDR2 YFSETQ. The CDR3 runs to 15 residues. The CDR3 reads CASSLGAGPYNEQFF. CDR3 in DNA: TGCGCCAGCAGCTTGGGGGCCGGCCCCTACAATGAGCAGTTCTTC.

The chain recombines TRBV19 with TRBJ1-1, with a possible D match to TRBD1 (5 bases). This CDR3 has 12 residues. The ends were cut back, 5 bases at V and 8 bases at J, with 12 bases in the middle. The germline V gene encodes CDR1 LNHDA and CDR2 SQIVND (reference sequence). The chain's CDR3 is CASSWGISEAFF. CDR3 in DNA: TGTGCCAGTAGTTGGGGCATTTCCGAAGCTTTCTTT.

The CDR3 bases are TGTGCCAGCAGCTTGGGCCCAGGGAACGGCTACACCTTC. The encoded protein is CASSLGPGNGYTF. This chain connects TRBV5-5 to TRBJ1-2; perhaps TRBD1 as D (5 bases). The germline V and J ends were trimmed by 0 bases and 8 bases, with 11 bases remaining between them. CDR1 is SGHKS and CDR2 is YYEKEE in the germline V gene (reference sequence). The CDR3 sequence is 13 residues long.

The CDR3 coding sequence is TGTGCCAGCAGCTTCGCAAACAGGGCTACGAACACTGAAGCTTTCTTT. Encoded protein: CASSFANRATNTEAFF. The V and J genes are TRBV7-8 and TRBJ1-1; weak D call: TRBD1 (6 bases). The CDR3 length is 16 residues. V dropped 3 bases and J dropped 1 base, with 15 bases sitting between them. CDR1 is SGHVS, CDR2 FQNEAQ, per germline.

This sequence joins TRBV13 and TRBJ1-4; D remains ambiguous. Germline V gene sequence: CDR1 PRHDT, CDR2 FYEKMQ (reference sequence). The CDR3 sequence is 14 residues long. Trimming took off 3 bases at V and 7 bases at J, with 12 bases between the two ends. In DNA, the CDR3 is TGTGCCAGCAGCTTGAGACGGGGAATTGAAAAACTGTTTTTT. This sequence encodes CASSLRRGIEKLFF. The complete variable domain, with remaining parts taken from reference TRBV13 and TRBJ1-4, reads AAGVIQSPRHLIKEKRETATLKCYPIPRHDTVYWYQQGPGQDPQFLISFYEKMQSDKGSIPDRFSAQQFSDYHSELNMSSLELGDSALYFCASSLRRGIEKLFFGSGTQLSVL.

This chain joins TRBV5-1 and TRBJ1-4, with a possible D match to TRBD1 (5 bases). V gave up 4 bases and J gave up 4 bases, with 14 bases separating them. The germline V gene encodes CDR1 SGHRS and CDR2 YFSETQ. The length of the CDR3 is 15 residues. The CDR3 sequence: CASSLGGTRNEKLFF. Here the CDR3 DNA reads TGCGCCAGCAGCCTGGGGGGGACTCGTAATGAAAAACTGTTTTTT. Full variable domain (remainder filled in from reference TRBV5-1 and TRBJ1-4): KAGVTQTPRYLIKTRGQQVTLSCSPISGHRSVSWYQQTPGQGLQFLFEYFSETQRNKGNFPGRFSGRQFSNSRSEMNVSTLELGDSALYLCASSLGGTRNEKLFFGSGTQLSVL.

The V call is TRBV9, the J call TRBJ1-2; D is unclear. V lost 0 bases and J 0 bases, leaving 9 bases between the germline ends. The CDR3 extends over 15 amino acids. Per the germline V gene, CDR1 is SGDLS and CDR2 is YYNGEE. CDR3 protein: CASSVAQYANYGYTF. The CDR3, as DNA: TGTGCCAGCAGCGTAGCACAGTACGCTAACTATGGCTACACCTTC.

The rearrangement joins TRBV9 to TRBJ1-1; a possible D gene is TRBD1 (6 bases). Germline V gives CDR1 SGDLS, CDR2 YYNGEE. Trimming cost V 5 bases and J 1 base, with 12 bases left between them. The CDR3 consists of 14 residues. DNA for the CDR3: TGTGCCAGCAGTGTAAAACAGGGGAACACTGAAGCTTTCTTT. Translating it yields CASSVKQGNTEAFF. The full variable domain, completed using reference TRBV9 and TRBJ1-1, is DSGVTQTPKHLITATGQRVTLRCSPRSGDLSVYWYQQSLDQGLQFLIQYYNGEERAKGNILERFSAQQFPDLHSELNLSSLELGDSALYFCASSVKQGNTEAFFGQGTRLTVV.

This chain joins TRBV28 and TRBJ1-1, with 7 nucleotides matching TRBD1. After removal of 2 bases from V and 5 bases from J, the junction contained 11 bases not matched to a gene. The CDR3 sequence is 16 residues long. The germline CDR1 and CDR2 sequences are MDHEN and SYDVKM. The CDR3, as DNA: TGTGCCAGCAGTTTACCATTGACAGGGTTGGGAACTGAAGCTTTCTTT. Translation: CASSLPLTGLGTEAFF. Variable domain in full (rest from reference TRBV28 and TRBJ1-1): DVKVTQSSRYLVKRTGEKVFLECVQDMDHENMFWYRQDPGLGLRLIYFSYDVKMKEKGDIPEGYSVSREKKERFSLILESASTNQTSMYLCASSLPLTGLGTEAFFGQGTRLTVV.

The chain employs TRBV6-5 and TRBJ2-3; 10 nucleotides agree with TRBD2. The CDR3 loop spans 13 amino acids. The V gene's germline CDR1 is MNHEY and CDR2 SVGAGI. The V gene end was trimmed by 8 bases and the J gene end by 5 bases; junction bases not matched to a gene: 4. This CDR3 reads CASRLAGEDTQYF. The CDR3 nucleotides read TGTGCCAGCCGGCTAGCGGGGGAAGATACGCAGTATTTT.

The genes are TRBV10-3 and TRBJ1-2; possible D gene TRBD1, 6 bases. The CDR3 covers 13 residues. Germline V gene lookup returns CDR1 ENHRY and CDR2 SYGVKD. The V and J ends lost 7 bases and 4 bases respectively, with 13 bases between them. DNA for the CDR3: TGTGCCATCACGGGGGGGCGGCTCTATGGCTACACCTTC. As protein: CAITGGRLYGYTF.

About this clone itself: Other DNA variants within this sample encode the same CDR3. The chain joins TRBV18 to TRBJ1-1, with D hard to call. CDR1 and CDR2 (germline): KGHSH, LQKENI. The CDR3 sequence is 14 residues long. V lost 3 bases and J 1 base, leaving 9 bases between the germline ends. CDR3 residues: CASSPREGNTEAFF. For the CDR3, the DNA is TGTGCCAGCTCACCTCGGGAGGGGAACACTGAAGCTTTCTTT.